Here is one TCR beta chain with its context. Its antigen is not known. The CDR3 is made up of 15 amino acids. Trimming removed 0 bases at V and 4 bases at J, with 10 bases between. Germline values: CDR1 SGHNT, CDR2 YENEEA. The data stem from a study of blood T cells in healthy people across ages. Overall study findings and caveats: It was found that TCR beta diversity correlated strongly with the percentage of naive T cells.

Then a second PCR, running about 6 to 11 cycles, was carried out with a sample-barcoded 5' primer and a J-beta primer mix. All cDNA molecules were each tagged by a template-switch adaptor with 12 random nucleotides. MiXCR, applied by TCRdb to the 5' RACE reads, yields one record per CDR3 protein. The sample includes hundreds of thousands of distinct CDR3 sequences, 20% to 25% of them seen just once. The sample also formed part of further work on T cells of mothers and their children. From that paper: The second PCR's M1S primer added sample barcodes and 2-4 random nucleotides.

This TCR came from a boy younger than 18 in good health. The genes are TRBV11-3 and TRBJ2-1; tentatively, D is TRBD1 (5 bases). The sequencing sample was made of blood. Here the CDR3 DNA reads TGTGCCAGCAGCTTAGACAGGGATCCTTACAATGAGCAGTTCTTC. The encoded protein is CASSLDRDPYNEQFF. The full variable domain, rest sourced from reference TRBV11-3 and TRBJ2-1, is EAGVVQSPRYKIIEKKQPVAFWCNPISGHNTLYWYLQNLGQGPELLIRYENEEAVDDSQLPKDRFSAERLKGVDSTLKIQPAELGDSAVYLCASSLDRDPYNEQFFGPGTRLTVL.